The following is a T cell receptor beta chain sequence with its context. It was with random hexamers that 0.5 to 1 ug RNA was reverse transcribed. TCRdb re-analysed the immunoSEQ multiplex PCR reads in MiXCR, keeping a single row per CDR3 protein. Among 140,000 or so distinct CDR3 sequences, around 96% were seen once, and the ten largest hold approximately 0.11%. The CDR3 is 12 amino acids. V shed 8 bases and J shed 5 bases, with 9 bases lying between them. The germline V gene has CDR1 LNHDA and CDR2 SQIVND (reference sequence). The sample comes from a study of CD8 T cells in Susac syndrome. The specimen sequenced was CD4+ T cells from PBMCs. This chain links TRBV19 with TRBJ2-2; unclear D gene. This clonotype was obtained from a human donor with multiple sclerosis. The DNA of the CDR3 is TGTGCCAGTCGGCGACGAACCGGGGAGCTGTTTTTT. Translated, it gives CASRRRTGELFF.